The clone carrying this TCR beta chain was counted only a few times. Its target is not known. The data were obtained in a study of T cell repertoires in cytomegalovirus infection. Study in general: An indication of both CMV infection and matching HLA type came from public TCR beta signatures.

TCRdb ran MiXCR on the reads and lists one entry per CDR3 protein. This table holds some 700,000 distinct CDR3 sequences, roughly 35% found once. Broader study findings: Accumulated public TCR beta family frequency recognized individuals carrying CMV together with the relevant HLA.

Germline V CDR1 and CDR2: SGHTA, FQGNSA. CDR3 length equals 17 residues. Unmatched junction bases numbered 13, after V lost 3 bases and J lost 4 bases. The rearrangement uses TRBV7-2 and TRBJ1-2, with 8 bases lining up with TRBD1. This TCR came from a human donor in good health (CMV status not recorded). Some clones in this sample may be carry-over from other donors' samples. The sequenced sample was PBMCs. The CDR3 nucleotides read TGTGCCAGCAGCTTGACCCCCGAGACAGGGGTAGGCTATGGCTACACCTTC. This translates into CASSLTPETGVGYGYTF. The full variable domain, with the rest looked up from reference TRBV7-2 and TRBJ1-2, is GAGVSQSPSNKVTEKGKDVELRCDPISGHTALYWYRQSLGQGLEFLIYFQGNSAPDKSGLPSDRFSAERTGGSVSTLTIQRTQQEDSAVYLCASSLTPETGVGYGYTFGSGTRLTVV.